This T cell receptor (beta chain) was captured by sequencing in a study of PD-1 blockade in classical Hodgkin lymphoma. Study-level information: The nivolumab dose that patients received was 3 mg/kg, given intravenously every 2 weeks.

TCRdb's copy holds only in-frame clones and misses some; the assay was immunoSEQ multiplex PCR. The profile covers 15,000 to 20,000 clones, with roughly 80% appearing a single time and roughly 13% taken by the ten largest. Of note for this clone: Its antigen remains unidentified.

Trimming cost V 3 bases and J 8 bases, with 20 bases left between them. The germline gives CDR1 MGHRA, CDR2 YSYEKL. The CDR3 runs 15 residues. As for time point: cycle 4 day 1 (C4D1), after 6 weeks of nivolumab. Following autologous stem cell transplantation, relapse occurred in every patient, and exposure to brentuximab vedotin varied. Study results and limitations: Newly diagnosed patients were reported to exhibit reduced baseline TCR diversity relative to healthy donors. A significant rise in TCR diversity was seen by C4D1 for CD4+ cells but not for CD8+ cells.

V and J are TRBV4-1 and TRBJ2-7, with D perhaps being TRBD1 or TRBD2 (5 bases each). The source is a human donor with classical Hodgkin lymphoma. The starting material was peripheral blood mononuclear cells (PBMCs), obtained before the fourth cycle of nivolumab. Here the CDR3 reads CASSQPAGTWGKQYF. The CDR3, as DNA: TGCGCCAGCAGCCAGCCAGCTGGCACCTGGGGGAAGCAGTACTTC.